Listed below are T cell receptor beta chains from one sample, sequenced in a study of blood T cell repertoires in COVID-19. Profiling relied on immunoSEQ multiplex PCR, and the TCRdb table lists in-frame clones only, not all of them. Counted here are some 160,000 clones, approximately 86% occurring once; the ten biggest clones make up approximately 7.6%. Material for sequencing was peripheral blood. All receptors come from an elderly woman with COVID-19, enrolled during active disease. Both conserved end residues are part of each CDR3. Fields, in order: CDR3 length, J gene, V gene, D gene, clone size, CDR3 DNA, CDR3 protein. A D gene is named only where the DNA matches it firmly. The size of a clone is reported for some rows only, either as once, few or many, or as a class for expanded clones.

14,TRBJ1-5,TRBV2,.,.,TGTGCCAGCAGTGAAGCGACAGGCAATCAGCCCCAGCATTTT,CASSEATGNQPQHF
17,TRBJ2-2,TRBV7-3,TRBD2,once,TGTGCCAGCAGCCCGGGACTAGCCCTCGGAAATGGCCGGGAGCTGTTTTTT,CASSPGLALGNGRELFF
13,TRBJ2-1,TRBV4-2,.,.,TGTGCCAGCAGCCAAGATCAGGGCTTGGAGCAGTTCTTC,CASSQDQGLEQFF
15,TRBJ2-1,TRBV29-1,TRBD2,.,TGCAGCGTTGGAGGGGGGCTAGCGGGAGGAAATGAGCAGTTCTTC,CSVGGGLAGGNEQFF
16,TRBJ1-5,TRBV2,.,.,TGTGCCAGCAGTGACCTCTTTGGAGGGTCAGGACAGCCCCAGCATTTT,CASSDLFGGSGQPQHF
19,TRBJ2-3,TRBV5-3,.,once,TGTGCCAGAAGCTCCACCGGGACAGGGGTCTATAGCGGGAGAAATACGCAGTATTTT,CARSSTGTGVYSGRNTQYF
15,TRBJ2-7,TRBV9,TRBD2,.,TGTGCCAGCAGCCCCGGACTAGCGGGAGTTAGTGAGCAGTACTTC,CASSPGLAGVSEQYF
17,TRBJ2-2,TRBV19,TRBD2,few,TGTGCCAGTAGGAGGGGACTAGCGGGGGGGCGAACCGGGGAGCTGTTTTTT,CASRRGLAGGRTGELFF
17,TRBJ2-1,TRBV21-1,.,once,TGTGCCAGCAGCAAAATACAAGGAGAAATAAAGGACATTGAGCAGTTCTTC,CASSKIQGEIKDIEQFF
20,TRBJ2-6,TRBV4-1,TRBD1,.,TGCGCCAGCAGCCAGGCCCCCGGGACAGGGAGTCCCTCTGGGGCCAACGTCCTGACTTTC,CASSQAPGTGSPSGANVLTF
15,TRBJ2-7,TRBV19,TRBD1,.,TGTGCCAGTAGTGCGGTCCGGGACAGGGTCTACGAGCAGTACTTC,CASSAVRDRVYEQYF
15,TRBJ2-1,TRBV23-1,TRBD2,.,TGCGCCAGCAGGGGCGGGGCTAGCGGGAGGGGTGAGCAGTTCTTC,CASRGGASGRGEQFF
16,TRBJ2-2,TRBV24-1,TRBD1,.,TGTGCCACCAGTGATACCCGACAGGGATCCACCGGGGAGCTGTTTTTT,CATSDTRQGSTGELFF
14,TRBJ1-1,TRBV5-1,TRBD1,.,TGCGCCAGCGGACCGACAGGGGGAAACACTGAAGCTTTCTTT,CASGPTGGNTEAFF
14,TRBJ1-1,TRBV5-4,.,few,TGTGCCAGCAGCTTCAGTAGGGGGAACACTGAAGCTTTCTTT,CASSFSRGNTEAFF
15,TRBJ1-5,TRBV10-3,TRBD1,.,TGTGCCATCAGTGAAGGGACAGGGATAAATCAGCCCCAGCATTTT,CAISEGTGINQPQHF
14,TRBJ1-4,TRBV7-9,.,.,TGTGCCAGCACTGACCGGGTCTACAATGAAAAACTGTTTTTT,CASTDRVYNEKLFF
16,TRBJ2-5,TRBV2,TRBD2,once,TGTGCCAGCAGTGGTAGGGCTAGCGGGGCCCAAGAGACCCAGTACTTC,CASSGRASGAQETQYF
16,TRBJ1-5,TRBV4-1,.,.,TGCGCCAGCAGCCAAGACTCAGGGATAAGCAATCAGCCCCAGCATTTT,CASSQDSGISNQPQHF
15,TRBJ2-7,TRBV5-5,TRBD1,.,TGTGCCAGCAGCTATACCGGGACAGGGCACTACGAGCAGTACTTC,CASSYTGTGHYEQYF
16,TRBJ2-2,TRBV6-6,TRBD2,.,TGTGCCAGCAGGGGAGGGGCTAGCGGGAGCACCGGGGAGCTGTTTTTT,CASRGGASGSTGELFF
13,TRBJ2-3,TRBV7-2,.,.,TGTGCCAGCAGCATGAGGCACACAGATACGCAGTATTTT,CASSMRHTDTQYF
13,TRBJ1-5,TRBV6-5,TRBD1,.,TGTGCCAGCAGTTCAGGGGGGCGTCAGCCCCAGCATTTT,CASSSGGRQPQHF
13,TRBJ2-1,TRBV5-1,TRBD1,.,TGCGCCAGCAGTTCCACAGGGGCTCGGGAGCAGTTCTTC,CASSSTGAREQFF
13,TRBJ1-5,TRBV5-1,.,.,TGCGCCAGCAGCGGCATATCGGGTCAGCCCCAGCATTTT,CASSGISGQPQHF
16,TRBJ1-4,TRBV5-1,.,.,TGCGCCAGCAGCTTGGGACAGCCCTCAACTAATGAAAAACTGTTTTTT,CASSLGQPSTNEKLFF
14,TRBJ2-1,TRBV9,.,.,TGTGCCAGCAGCGTAGCAGTGGAGTACAATGAGCAGTTCTTC,CASSVAVEYNEQFF
15,TRBJ1-5,TRBV5-1,TRBD1,once,TGCGCCAGCAGCCCGGGACAGTCGGTGAATCAGCCCCAGCATTTT,CASSPGQSVNQPQHF
15,TRBJ1-2,TRBV6-1,.,.,TGTGCCAGCAGTGAAGCCCCACTGAGCCGCTATGGCTACACCTTC,CASSEAPLSRYGYTF
17,TRBJ2-3,TRBV3-1/TRBV3-2,TRBD2,.,TGTGCCAGCAGCCAAGTCCATGGAGCGGGGGTGATAGATACGCAGTATTTT,CASSQVHGAGVIDTQYF